This is a list of T cell receptor beta chains from one sample in a study of T cell responses to AZD1222 COVID-19 vaccine. Assay: immunoSEQ multiplex PCR; the TCRdb copy retains only in-frame clones and omits some. In the table there are under 150,000 clones, approximately 83% of which are singletons. The sample was peripheral blood, taken on day 0 of AZD1222 vaccination. These receptors were taken from an adult in good health. The CDR3 runs from the conserved cysteine through the conserved F or W. The D gene is left open where the match is weak. Clone size, where shown, is once, few, many, or a class for clones that have expanded.

j_call d_call v_call clone_size cdr3_aa cdr3_nt
TRBJ2-6 . TRBV7-9 . CASSLARDGYSGANVLTF TGTGCCAGCAGCTTAGCTCGGGACGGCTACTCTGGGGCCAACGTCCTGACTTTC
TRBJ1-6 TRBD1 TRBV5-6 . CASSYETGNNSPLHF TGTGCCAGCAGTTACGAGACAGGGAATAATTCACCCCTCCACTTT
TRBJ2-2 . TRBV27 . CASLPNRRGANTGELFF TGTGCCAGTTTACCGAACCGGAGGGGAGCGAACACCGGGGAGCTGTTTTTT
TRBJ1-2 . TRBV7-9 once CASSFEGYGYTF TGTGCCAGCAGCTTTGAGGGCTATGGCTACACCTTC
TRBJ1-3 . TRBV5-1 . CASSLRQNSGNTIYF TGCGCCAGCAGCTTGCGGCAGAACTCTGGAAACACCATATATTTT
TRBJ2-1 . TRBV10-2 . CASSSRADEQFF TGCGCCAGCAGCTCAAGGGCGGATGAGCAGTTCTTC
TRBJ1-1 . TRBV7-8 . CASSEKRTVNSEAFF TGTGCCAGCAGCGAGAAGAGGACAGTCAATAGTGAAGCTTTCTTT
TRBJ2-7 . TRBV5-6 . CASRFYSTGKFYEQYF TGTGCCAGCAGGTTTTATTCGACAGGTAAATTCTACGAGCAGTACTTC
TRBJ1-6 . TRBV4-1 . CASSQDLGSSYNSPLHF TGCGCCAGCAGCCAAGATTTAGGGAGCTCCTATAATTCACCCCTCCACTTT
TRBJ2-7 . TRBV7-3 . CASSLTLVSATYEQYF TGTGCCAGCAGCTTAACTTTAGTATCAGCCACCTACGAGCAGTACTTC
TRBJ2-3 TRBD1 TRBV11-1 . CASSPRTGGSADTQYF TGTGCCAGCAGCCCTAGGACAGGGGGCTCGGCAGATACGCAGTATTTT
TRBJ2-2 . TRBV7-2 . CASSLGSGALTGELFF TGTGCCAGCAGCTTAGGGTCCGGCGCCCTGACCGGGGAGCTGTTTTTT
TRBJ1-1 TRBD1 TRBV19 . CASSSRQGALNTEAFF TGTGCCAGTAGTTCGAGACAGGGGGCGCTGAACACTGAAGCTTTCTTT
TRBJ1-1 . TRBV5-1 . CASSLEVQGIAFF TGCGCCAGCAGCTTGGAGGTCCAGGGTATTGCTTTCTTT
TRBJ2-6 . TRBV30 . CAWSEGRASGANVLTF TGTGCCTGGAGTGAGGGACGAGCCTCTGGGGCCAACGTCCTGACTTTC
TRBJ2-1 TRBD2 TRBV9 few CASSVVLSGGAQFF TGTGCCAGCAGCGTAGTTCTTAGCGGGGGGGCTCAGTTCTTC
TRBJ2-5 . TRBV10-2 . CASNLNGVRETQYF TGCGCCAGCAACTTAAATGGGGTACGGGAGACCCAGTACTTC
TRBJ1-2 TRBD1 TRBV27 few CASSPSDRGQLNYGYTF TGTGCCAGCAGTCCTTCGGACAGGGGGCAACTTAACTATGGCTACACCTTC
TRBJ1-2 . TRBV27 few CASSLDRMGRSYGYTF TGTGCCAGCAGTTTAGATCGGATGGGGCGCTCCTATGGCTACACCTTC
TRBJ1-2 TRBD1 TRBV6-5 . CASRTQGQGPFMTF TGTGCCAGCAGAACCCAAGGACAGGGGCCGTTTATGACCTTC
TRBJ2-2 . TRBV20-1 . CSASEGGGGELFF TGCAGTGCTAGTGAGGGGGGTGGCGGGGAGCTGTTTTTT
TRBJ1-2 . TRBV5-8 . CASSLGQAYYGYTF TGTGCCAGCAGCTTGGGACAGGCATACTATGGCTACACCTTC
TRBJ2-2 TRBD1 TRBV5-6 . CASSLFFGTGGTGELFF TGTGCCAGCAGCCTGTTCTTCGGGACAGGGGGGACCGGGGAGCTGTTTTTT
TRBJ1-2 . TRBV4-1 . CASSQEGRGQVGYTF TGCGCCAGCAGCCAAGAGGGACGGGGGCAGGTTGGCTACACCTTC
TRBJ1-2 . TRBV6-5 . CASRLDRNYGYTF TGTGCCAGCAGGTTGGACAGAAACTATGGCTACACCTTC
TRBJ1-2 . TRBV5-1 once CASSLAPTGYGYTF TGCGCCAGCAGCTTGGCCCCTACGGGCTATGGCTACACCTTC
TRBJ2-2 . TRBV18 . CASSPLGTEYTGELFF TGTGCCAGCTCACCACTTGGGACGGAGTACACCGGGGAGCTGTTTTTT
TRBJ2-1 TRBD2 TRBV7-2 . CASSFAAGYNEQFF TGTGCCAGCAGCTTTGCAGCGGGGTACAATGAGCAGTTCTTC
TRBJ1-2 TRBD1 TRBV2 . CASRPTGARYGYTF TGTGCCAGCAGACCCACAGGGGCGCGCTATGGCTACACCTTC
TRBJ1-2 . TRBV14 . CASSLSSWSNYGYTF TGTGCCAGCAGCCTGAGTTCATGGTCTAACTATGGCTACACCTTC
TRBJ1-3 . TRBV6-2/TRBV6-3 once CASSTLGQSGNSGNTIYF TGTGCCAGCAGCACCTTGGGGCAATCCGGGAACTCTGGAAACACCATATATTTT
TRBJ2-1 . TRBV12-5 . CASGFQGGDNEQFF TGTGCTAGTGGTTTTCAGGGGGGGGACAATGAGCAGTTCTTC
TRBJ2-1 . TRBV7-9 . CASSPLPTPGVAYNEQFF TGTGCCAGCAGCCCCCTTCCAACACCGGGTGTGGCCTACAATGAGCAGTTCTTC
TRBJ1-6 . TRBV30 . CAWGLRLAPLHF TGTGCCTGGGGCCTTCGTTTGGCACCCCTCCACTTT
TRBJ1-2 . TRBV10-2 . CASSESRGRNYGYTF TGCGCCAGCAGTGAGTCGAGGGGTCGGAACTATGGCTACACCTTC
TRBJ2-3 . TRBV19 . CASSIVDTQYF TGTGCCAGTAGTATAGTGGATACGCAGTATTTT
TRBJ1-1 . TRBV30 few CAWSEGSHTEAFF TGTGCCTGGAGCGAAGGCAGCCACACTGAAGCTTTCTTT
TRBJ2-2 . TRBV27 . CASSSSFTGELFF TGTGCCAGCAGTTCCTCATTCACCGGGGAGCTGTTTTTT
TRBJ1-5 . TRBV11-2 . CASSLGVGQPQHF TGTGCCAGCAGCTTAGGGGTTGGTCAGCCCCAGCATTTT
TRBJ1-5 . TRBV5-1 . CASSLRGGTQPQHF TGCGCCAGCAGCTTGAGAGGGGGAACTCAGCCCCAGCATTTT
TRBJ2-1 . TRBV5-6 . CASSLAFGEQFF TGTGCCAGCAGCTTGGCGTTCGGGGAGCAGTTCTTC
TRBJ1-1 . TRBV3-1/TRBV3-2 . CASSHWYGSEAFF TGTGCCAGCAGCCATTGGTACGGGAGTGAAGCTTTCTTT
TRBJ2-2 TRBD2 TRBV6-4 . CASSSGGNTGELFF TGTGCCAGCAGTAGCGGGGGGAACACCGGGGAGCTGTTTTTT
TRBJ2-3 TRBD1 TRBV11-1 . CASTDRSTDTQYF TGTGCCAGCACGGACAGGAGCACAGATACGCAGTATTTT
TRBJ1-2 . TRBV3-1/TRBV3-2 . CASSPRSGDGYTF TGTGCCAGCAGCCCCCGTTCAGGGGATGGCTACACCTTC
TRBJ2-1 . TRBV24-1 . CATSGQGGRGEQFF TGTGCCACCAGTGGTCAGGGTGGCCGTGGTGAGCAGTTCTTC
TRBJ2-1 TRBD2 TRBV24-1 once CATSDLKGTSGGYNEQFF TGTGCCACCAGTGATTTGAAGGGGACTAGTGGCGGGTACAATGAGCAGTTCTTC
TRBJ2-1 . TRBV7-3 . CASSLTPRLAGGNEQFF TGTGCCAGCAGCTTAACCCCCAGGCTAGCAGGTGGCAATGAGCAGTTCTTC
TRBJ1-6 TRBD1 TRBV27 . CASSPGQGLSSYNSPLHF TGTGCCAGCAGTCCGGGACAGGGGTTGAGCTCCTATAATTCACCCCTCCACTTT
TRBJ2-5 TRBD2 TRBV7-9 . CASSPAGGIQETQYF TGTGCCAGCAGCCCAGCGGGAGGAATTCAAGAGACCCAGTACTTC
TRBJ2-1 TRBD2 TRBV6-2/TRBV6-3 few CASSPRGGRLYNEQFF TGTGCCAGCAGTCCCAGGGGCGGGAGGTTGTACAATGAGCAGTTCTTC
TRBJ2-3 TRBD1 TRBV11-3 . CASSLTPGTGYDTQYF TGTGCCAGCAGCCTAACACCCGGGACAGGGTATGATACGCAGTATTTT
TRBJ2-2 . TRBV7-3 . CASSLTGAARVNTGELFF TGTGCCAGCAGCTTAACAGGGGCAGCGCGCGTGAACACCGGGGAGCTGTTTTTT
TRBJ2-5 . TRBV5-1 . CASSLVGSQETQYF TGCGCCAGCAGCTTGGTTGGCAGCCAAGAGACCCAGTACTTC